This T cell receptor (beta chain) was found in a study of T-cell reconstitution after alpha-beta-depleted transplantation in children. Library preparation (for TCRbeta) was performed with unique molecular identifiers. MiXCR was run by TCRdb on the PCR reads, yielding one entry per CDR3 protein. This sample carries roughly 300,000 distinct CDR3 sequences, more than 9% of them seen once, and the ten largest clones take around 9.1%. The CDR3 spans 15 residues. The ends were cut back, 1 base at V and 2 bases at J, with 11 bases in the middle. CDR1 and CDR2 (germline): LGHDT, YNNKEL (reference sequence). The sequences come from PBMCs from the stem cell graft donor, collected from the stem cell graft. This sequence was found in a human donor who donated a stem cell graft to a child with SCID. The chain has TRBV3-1 and TRBJ1-2; D might be TRBD1 (6 bases). This CDR3 is CASSQVNRANYGYTF. Here the CDR3 DNA reads TGTGCCAGCAGCCAAGTGAACAGGGCGAACTATGGCTACACCTTC.